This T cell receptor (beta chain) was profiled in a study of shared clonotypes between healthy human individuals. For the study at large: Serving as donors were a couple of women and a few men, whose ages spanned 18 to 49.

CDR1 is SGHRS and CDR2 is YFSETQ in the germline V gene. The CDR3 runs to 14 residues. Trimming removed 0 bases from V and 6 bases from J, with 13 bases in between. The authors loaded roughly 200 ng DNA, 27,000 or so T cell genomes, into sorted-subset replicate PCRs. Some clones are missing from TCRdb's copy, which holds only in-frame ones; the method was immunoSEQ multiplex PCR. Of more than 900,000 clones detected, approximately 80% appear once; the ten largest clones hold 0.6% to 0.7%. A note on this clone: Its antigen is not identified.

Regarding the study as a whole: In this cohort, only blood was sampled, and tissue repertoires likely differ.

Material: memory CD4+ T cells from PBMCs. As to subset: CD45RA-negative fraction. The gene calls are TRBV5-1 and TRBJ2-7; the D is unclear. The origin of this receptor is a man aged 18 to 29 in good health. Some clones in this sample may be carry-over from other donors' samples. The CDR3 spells CASSLGELLAEQYF. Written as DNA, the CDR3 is TGCGCCAGCAGCTTGGGGGAATTGTTAGCCGAGCAGTACTTC.